One and the same sample provided the 18 T cell receptor beta chains below, sequenced in a study of cytomegalovirus exposure and HLA in healthy donors. It was with 60 Vbeta and 13 Jbeta primers that the PCR ran. Libraries were prepared by immunoSEQ multiplex PCR; TCRdb keeps only in-frame clonotypes and omits some of them. The repertoire has about 110,000 clones, around 80% of them found once; the top ten carry just under 3%. The sequenced material came from PBMCs. These receptors all stem from a woman aged 55-70 years in good health and CMV-seropositive.

The chain has TRBV6-1 and TRBJ1-1; the match to TRBD1 covers 7 bases. V was clipped by 7 bases and J by 5 bases; unmatched bases: 10. The CDR3 is 14 amino acids. Germline lookup yields CDR1 MNHNS and CDR2 SASEGT. In DNA form, the CDR3 reads TGTGCCAGCAATCGACAGGGCGGATGGACTGAAGCTTTCTTT. It translates to CASNRQGGWTEAFF.

This clone has only a few counts. The gene calls are TRBV6-1 and TRBJ2-7; a possible D gene is TRBD2 (6 bases). CDR1 and CDR2 (germline): MNHNS, SASEGT. V was pared by 8 bases and J by 0 bases, with 17 bases between. The CDR3 runs 15 residues. Here the CDR3 reads CASSRSGVGSYEQYF. In DNA, the CDR3 is TGTGCCAGCTCACGATCGGGGGTCGGCTCCTACGAGCAGTACTTC.

CDR3 in DNA: TGCGCCAGCAGTCGCTCGAGGAAGGACACGAACACTGAAGCTTTCTTT. It codes for CASSRSRKDTNTEAFF. The V call is TRBV23-1, the J call TRBJ1-1; the D gene is possibly TRBD1 (5 bases). TRBV23-1 is flagged as an ORF with uncertain function. V gave up 4 bases and J gave up 1 base, with 16 bases separating them. CDR3 size: 16 residues.

J is TRBJ2-2 and V is TRBV11-3; weak D call: TRBD2 (6 bases). CDR3 length equals 16 residues. From germline, CDR1 is SGHNT and CDR2 YENEEA. With 5 bases removed from V and 3 bases from J, the gap between germline ends came to 16 bases. CDR3 protein: CASSPVRGSHTGELFF. CDR3 in DNA: TGTGCCAGCAGCCCCGTGCGGGGTTCGCACACCGGGGAGCTGTTTTTT.

The gene calls are TRBV7-7 and TRBJ2-1, with D perhaps matching TRBD2 (5 bases). The V and J ends lost 5 bases and 6 bases respectively, with 14 bases between them. This CDR3 spans 14 amino acids. Germline values: CDR1 SSHAT, CDR2 FNYEAQ (reference sequence). Here the CDR3 reads CASSPRSSGNEQFF. DNA of the CDR3: TGTGCCAGCAGCCCCCGATCCAGCGGCAATGAGCAGTTCTTC.

The chain carries TRBV5-6 and TRBJ1-2; 9 positions agree with TRBD1. Germline loops: CDR1 SGHDT, CDR2 YYEEEE. V trimming: 3 bases; J trimming: 5 bases; junction bases outside the gene matches: 8. CDR3 length equals 15 residues. The CDR3: CASSSQRDREYGYTF. Here the CDR3 DNA reads TGTGCCAGCAGCTCTCAGAGGGACAGGGAGTATGGCTACACCTTC.

The J gene is TRBJ2-5, the V gene TRBV6-1; D is unclear. The V gene's germline CDR1 is MNHNS and CDR2 SASEGT. There are 15 residues in the CDR3. The ends were cut back, 1 base at V and 5 bases at J, with 14 bases in the middle. The CDR3 DNA reads as TGTGCCAGCAGTGAAGTAGTAAAAGAGAGGGAGACCCAGTACTTC. It is translated as CASSEVVKERETQYF.

The chain links TRBV6-1 to TRBJ1-1; the D is unclear. Per the germline V gene, CDR1 is MNHNS and CDR2 is SASEGT. V lost 10 bases and J lost 6, with 15 bases in between. The CDR3 loop spans 12 amino acids. The CDR3 nucleotides read TGTGCCACCCTCCGGGGTTTCGCTGAAGCTTTCTTT. Protein product: CATLRGFAEAFF.

This clone showed up just a few times. J is TRBJ2-7 and V is TRBV7-6, with 13 bases lining up with TRBD2. Losses at the gene ends were 4 bases for V and 7 bases for J; bases not matched to a gene: 10. This CDR3 contains 16 residues. CDR1 SGHVS and CDR2 FNYEAQ come from the germline V gene. The CDR3 coding sequence is TGTGCCAGCAGCTCATCCGGGACTAGCGGGACCCGGGAGCAGTACTTC. The encoded protein is CASSSSGTSGTREQYF.

The chain joins TRBV5-1 to TRBJ2-3; D is possibly TRBD2 (6 bases). Trimming stripped 0 bases from V and 1 base from J, with 18 bases between. Germline V gene lookup returns CDR1 SGHRS and CDR2 YFSETQ. The CDR3 is 18 residues long. The CDR3 here is CASSLGNTRGFGTDTQYF. CDR3 nucleotides: TGCGCCAGCAGCTTGGGGAACACCCGGGGGTTCGGCACAGATACGCAGTATTTT.

The rearrangement joins TRBV27 to TRBJ2-3; TRBD2 might be the D (5 bases). Trimming left V 8 bases short and J 2 bases short, with 14 bases between. CDR1 and CDR2 (germline): MNHEY, SMNVEV (reference sequence). CDR3 length: 14 residues. The CDR3 nucleotides read TGTGCCAGCGGGAACCGGGGATCCACAGATACGCAGTATTTT. Translating it yields CASGNRGSTDTQYF.

The chain couples TRBV4-1 to TRBJ2-3, with TRBD2 identical over 12 bases. Germline lookup yields CDR1 MGHRA and CDR2 YSYEKL. After removal of 3 bases from V and 0 bases from J, the junction contained 16 bases not matched to a gene. The CDR3 has 21 residues. This chain's CDR3 is CASSQILGLAGTTDSTDTQYF. In DNA, the CDR3 is TGCGCCAGCAGCCAGATCCTAGGACTAGCGGGAACAACCGATAGCACAGATACGCAGTATTTT.

The chain carries TRBV7-9 and TRBJ1-5, with TRBD1 as a possible D gene (6 bases). V was cut by 4 bases and J by 2 bases, with 18 bases left in between. CDR1 SEHNR and CDR2 FQNEAQ come from the germline V gene (reference sequence). The CDR3 loop spans 17 amino acids. Written as DNA, the CDR3 is TGTGCCAGCAGCTCATCACCCCCAGGGGCGGGCAATCAGCCCCAGCATTTT. Amino acids: CASSSSPPGAGNQPQHF.

The rearrangement uses TRBV14 and TRBJ2-7, with a tentative D call TRBD1 (6 bases). In germline, CDR1 is SGHDN, CDR2 FVKESK. The length of the CDR3 is 15 residues. V lost 0 bases and J 3 bases, leaving 12 bases between the germline ends. CDR3 in DNA: TGTGCCAGCAGCCAAGATTTTCGGGACAACTACGAGCAGTACTTC. Amino acid sequence: CASSQDFRDNYEQYF. Variable domain in full (rest from reference TRBV14 and TRBJ2-7): EAGVTQFPSHSVIEKGQTVTLRCDPISGHDNLYWYRRVMGKEIKFLLHFVKESKQDESGMPNNRFLAERTGGTYSTLKVQPAELEDSGVYFCASSQDFRDNYEQYFGPGTRLTVT.

J is TRBJ2-7 and V is TRBV5-6, with 11 bases aligning to TRBD2. The CDR3 extends over 15 amino acids. With 4 bases clipped from V and 7 bases from J, the junction kept 10 bases outside the gene matches. Per germline, CDR1 SGHDT and CDR2 YYEEEE. CDR3 sequence reads: CASSPTLAGDREQYF. As DNA, the CDR3 is TGTGCCAGCAGCCCAACACTAGCGGGAGATCGGGAGCAGTACTTC.

The gene calls are TRBV6-5 and TRBJ2-7, with 10 bases identical to TRBD1. Unmatched junction bases numbered 5, after V lost 5 bases and J lost 4 bases. The CDR3 length is 14 residues. In germline, CDR1 is MNHEY, CDR2 SVGAGI. This chain's CDR3 is CASSDGQGGYEQYF. The CDR3, as DNA: TGTGCCAGCAGTGACGGACAGGGGGGGTACGAGCAGTACTTC.

V is TRBV5-1 and J is TRBJ2-7; the match to TRBD1 covers 8 bases. From germline, CDR1 is SGHRS and CDR2 YFSETQ. The V segment lost 1 base and the J segment 5 bases; nucleotides outside the gene matches: 8. The CDR3 contains 15 residues. The DNA for the CDR3 is TGCGCCAGCAGCTTGTCCCGGACAGGGTCCAACGAGCAGTACTTC. Its protein product is CASSLSRTGSNEQYF.

The chain carries TRBV27 and TRBJ2-2; maybe TRBD1 (5 bases). Germline assignment: CDR1 MNHEY and CDR2 SMNVEV (reference sequence). The V end was cut by 5 bases, the J end by 6 bases, with 7 bases between. There are 12 residues in the CDR3. This CDR3 reads CASSGRAGELFF. The CDR3 bases are TGTGCCAGCAGTGGCAGGGCCGGGGAGCTGTTTTTT.